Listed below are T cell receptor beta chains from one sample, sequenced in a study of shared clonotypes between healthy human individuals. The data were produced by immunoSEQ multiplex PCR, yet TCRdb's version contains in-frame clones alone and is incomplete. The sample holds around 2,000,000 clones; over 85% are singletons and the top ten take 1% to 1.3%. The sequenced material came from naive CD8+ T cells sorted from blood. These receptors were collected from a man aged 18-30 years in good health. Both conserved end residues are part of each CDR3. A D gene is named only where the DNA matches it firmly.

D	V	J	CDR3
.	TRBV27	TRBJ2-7	CASWDLGYEQYF
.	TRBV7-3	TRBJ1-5	CASSFGGPANQPQHF
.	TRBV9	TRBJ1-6	CASSVGQGSSYNSPLHF
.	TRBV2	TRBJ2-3	CASNYREGSTDTQYF
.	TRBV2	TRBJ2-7	CASSEGWGAYEQYF
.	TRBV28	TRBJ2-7	CASSLLRDGSYEQYF
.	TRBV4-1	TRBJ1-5	CASSQDRTGNQPQHF
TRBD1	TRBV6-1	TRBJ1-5	CASSDPGGLSNQPQHF
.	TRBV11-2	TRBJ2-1	CASSAEAWVSEQFF
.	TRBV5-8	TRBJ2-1	CASSPYGVSYNEQFF
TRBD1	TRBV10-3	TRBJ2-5	CAIREGGEETQYF
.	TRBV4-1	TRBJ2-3	CASSQDPRDTQYF
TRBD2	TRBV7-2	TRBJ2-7	CASSSPSSGTSVEQYF
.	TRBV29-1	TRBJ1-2	CSVEWPVGYGYTF
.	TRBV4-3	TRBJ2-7	CASSQATSGAYEQYF
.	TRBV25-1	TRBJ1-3	CASSSSGIGLSGNTIYF
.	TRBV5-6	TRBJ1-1	CASSVGQPNTEAFF
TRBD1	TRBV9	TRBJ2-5	CASRLLRDRAVYETQYF
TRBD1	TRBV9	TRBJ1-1	CASSPSPGQATEAFF
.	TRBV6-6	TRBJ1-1	CASSAKTGNTEAFF
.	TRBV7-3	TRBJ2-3	CASSSYREADTQYF
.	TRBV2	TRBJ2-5	CASSQETQYF
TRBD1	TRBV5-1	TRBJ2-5	CASSGPGQGQETQYF
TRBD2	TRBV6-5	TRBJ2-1	CASGEREGLNEQFF
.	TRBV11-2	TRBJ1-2	CASSSELGANYGYTF
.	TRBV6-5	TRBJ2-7	CASSYSGPEVYEQYF
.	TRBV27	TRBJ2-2	CASSPRGEDTGELFF
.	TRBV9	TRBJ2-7	CASSVAPGGTYEQYF
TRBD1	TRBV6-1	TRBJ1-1	CASSEEIRDRIYTEAFF
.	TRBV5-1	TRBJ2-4	CASSLAGTDEYF
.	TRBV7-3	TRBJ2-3	CASSFNLVSDPQYF
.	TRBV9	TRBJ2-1	CASSVGGPAYNEQFF
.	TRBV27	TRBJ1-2	CASGLLLPGHPAGYTF
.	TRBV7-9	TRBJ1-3	CASRRGSGNTIYF
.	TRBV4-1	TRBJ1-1	CASSLVQGTEAFF
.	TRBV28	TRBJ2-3	CASSLTDTQYF
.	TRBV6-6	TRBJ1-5	CASSPDYSNQPQHF
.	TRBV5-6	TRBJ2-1	CASSLGAVSYNEQFF